A single sample gave rise to the 4 T cell receptor beta chains below, sequenced in a study of blood T cells in healthy people across ages. Together with a sample-barcoded 5' primer, a J-beta primer mix was included in a second PCR lasting roughly 6 to 12 cycles. TCRdb redid the calling of the 5' RACE reads with MiXCR, one entry per CDR3 protein. The table has some 940,000 distinct CDR3 sequences, roughly 29% seen once. The sample was also reused in another study, on T cells of mothers and their children.

The sample taken for sequencing was blood. The receptors were gathered from a woman aged 40 to 50 in good health.

This clonotype was found a few times. The chain has TRBV27 and TRBJ2-5; 9 bases map to TRBD1. With 0 bases clipped from V and 11 bases from J, the junction kept 7 bases outside the gene matches. The CDR3 spans 14 residues. Germline CDR1 and CDR2: MNHEY and SMNVEV (reference sequence). The CDR3 region has the DNA TGTGCCAGCAGTTTATCCACAGGGGGCTCGGAGCAGTACTTC. It specifies CASSLSTGGSEQYF.

The chain has TRBV28 and TRBJ2-7, with TRBD1 identical over 7 bases. Germline V gene sequence: CDR1 MDHEN, CDR2 SYDVKM. The CDR3 loop spans 16 amino acids. The trim removed 5 bases at V and 0 bases at J, leaving 10 bases unmatched. This CDR3 is CASSPWGQSSSYEQYF. The CDR3 coding sequence is TGTGCCAGCAGTCCTTGGGGACAGTCAAGCTCCTACGAGCAGTACTTC.

This rearrangement joins TRBV5-1 to TRBJ1-2; D is possibly TRBD1 (5 bases). V lost 7 bases, J lost 1 base, and 14 bases lay in between. The germline gives CDR1 SGHRS, CDR2 YFSETQ. This CDR3 is built from 14 residues. The chain's CDR3 is CASGQGLDNYGYTF. The DNA for the CDR3 is TGCGCCAGCGGCCAGGGACTGGATAACTATGGCTACACCTTC.

The genes are TRBV5-6 and TRBJ2-3, with 11 nucleotides matching TRBD2. With 2 bases clipped from V and 0 bases from J, the junction kept 5 bases outside the gene matches. CDR1 is SGHDT, CDR2 YYEEEE, per germline. This CDR3 spans 17 amino acids. The CDR3 protein is CASSFELAGASTDTQYF. CDR3 coding DNA: TGTGCCAGCAGCTTTGAACTAGCGGGGGCTAGCACAGATACGCAGTATTTT.